The clone carrying this TCR beta chain has more than one count but fewer than ten. CDR1 is SGDLS, CDR2 YYNGEE, per germline. V shed 0 bases and J shed 2 bases, with 14 bases lying between them. The CDR3 contains 16 residues. The PBMCs were taken from approximately 11 ml of fresh peripheral blood. This specimen belongs to a study of T cells in Graves' hyperthyroidism and ophthalmopathy. Amplification targeted TCR beta CDR3 regions from RNA transcripts. An initial round of RT-PCR targeting the TCR CDR3 relied on the HTBI primer set. TCRdb re-derived calls from the multiplex PCR reads in MiXCR, one entry per CDR3 protein. The sample shows approximately 380,000 distinct CDR3 sequences, about 14% of them seen only once.

Sequenced material: blood. This TCR derives from a man aged 50-59 years with Graves' ophthalmopathy. The rearrangement links TRBV9 to TRBJ2-5; D call uncertain. The CDR3 is CASSVGLLAQQETQYF. The DNA of the CDR3 is TGTGCCAGCAGCGTAGGGTTATTGGCACAACAAGAGACCCAGTACTTC.